This TCR beta chain is drawn from a study of control samples from healthy donors and cancer patients. The data were produced by immunoSEQ multiplex PCR, yet TCRdb's version contains in-frame clones alone and is incomplete. This sample has about 97,000 clones, with around 89% found just once. Germline loops: CDR1 SGDLS, CDR2 YYNGEE. Between the trimmed V and J ends, which lost 4 bases and 2 bases, there was a span of 11 bases. The length of the CDR3 is 14 residues. V usage is TRBV9 and J usage is TRBJ2-3, with D perhaps TRBD1 (6 bases). Sequenced input: blood. The TCR sequence derives from a man aged 25 to 40 in good health. The CDR3 nucleotides read TGTGCCAGCAGCCCCTTGGGGGCCACAGATACGCAGTATTTT. Translated, it gives CASSPLGATDTQYF.